This T cell receptor (beta chain) is from a study of PD-L1 blockade in urothelial cancer. Study overall: Atezolizumab, begun by patients in about 2014, was given at 1,200 mg intravenously every 3 weeks.

CDR3 size: 16 residues. Trimming took 3 bases from V and 6 from J, leaving 19 bases between them. Germline loops: CDR1 SGHNT, CDR2 YYREEE (reference sequence). Some clones are missing from TCRdb's copy, which holds only in-frame ones; the method was immunoSEQ multiplex PCR. The repertoire consists of 100,000 to 150,000 clones, with 86% occurring once and the leading ten covering 2.4%. Described time point: peripheral blood 6 weeks after treatment start. This clonotype originated in a man aged 45-60 years with urothelial cancer. The rearrangement uses TRBV5-4 and TRBJ2-4; tentative D call: TRBD1 (6 bases). The input for sequencing was PBMCs, taken around atezolizumab (anti-PD-L1) treatment. The CDR3 bases are TGTGCCAGCAGCTGGGGATCAGGGGAAGTGGGAAACATTCAGTACTTC. It codes for CASSWGSGEVGNIQYF. The whole variable domain, remainder taken from reference TRBV5-4 and TRBJ2-4, is ETGVTQSPTHLIKTRGQQVTLRCSSQSGHNTVSWYQQALGQGPQFIFQYYREEENGRGNFPPRFSGLQFPNYSSELNVNALELDDSALYLCASSWGSGEVGNIQYFGAGTRLSVL.